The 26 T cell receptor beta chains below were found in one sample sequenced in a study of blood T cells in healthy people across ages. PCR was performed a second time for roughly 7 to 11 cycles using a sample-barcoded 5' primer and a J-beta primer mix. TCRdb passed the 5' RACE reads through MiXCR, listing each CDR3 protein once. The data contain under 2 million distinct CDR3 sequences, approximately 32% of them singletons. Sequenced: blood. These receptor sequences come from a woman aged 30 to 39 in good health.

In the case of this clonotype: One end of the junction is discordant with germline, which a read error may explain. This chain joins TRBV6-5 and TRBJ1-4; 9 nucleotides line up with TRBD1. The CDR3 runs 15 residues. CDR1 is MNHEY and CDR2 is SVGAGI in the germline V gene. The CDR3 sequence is CASRNQDRGTEKRFF. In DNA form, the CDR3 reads TGTGCCAGCAGAAATCAGGACAGGGGCACTGAAAAACGGTTTTTT.

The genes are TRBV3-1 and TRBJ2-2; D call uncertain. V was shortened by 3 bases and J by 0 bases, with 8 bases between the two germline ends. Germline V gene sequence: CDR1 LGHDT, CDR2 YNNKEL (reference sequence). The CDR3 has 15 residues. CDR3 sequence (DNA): TGTGCCAGCAGCCAGTCCTTTGCGAACACCGGGGAGCTGTTTTTT. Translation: CASSQSFANTGELFF.

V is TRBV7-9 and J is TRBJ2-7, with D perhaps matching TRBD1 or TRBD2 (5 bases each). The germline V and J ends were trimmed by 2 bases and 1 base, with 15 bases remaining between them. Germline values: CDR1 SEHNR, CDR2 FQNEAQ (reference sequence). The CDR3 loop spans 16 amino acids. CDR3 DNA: TGTGCCAGCAGCTTAAATGAGGGGCCGCTGTCCTACGAGCAGTACTTC. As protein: CASSLNEGPLSYEQYF. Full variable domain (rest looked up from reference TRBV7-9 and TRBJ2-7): DTGVSQNPRHKITKRGQNVTFRCDPISEHNRLYWYRQTLGQGPEFLTYFQNEAQLEKSRLLSDRFSAERPKGSFSTLEIQRTEQGDSAMYLCASSLNEGPLSYEQYFGPGTRLTVT.

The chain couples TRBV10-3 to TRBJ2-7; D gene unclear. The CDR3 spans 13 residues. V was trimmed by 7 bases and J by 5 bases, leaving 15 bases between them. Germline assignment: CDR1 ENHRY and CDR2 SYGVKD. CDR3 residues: CAIMGSPPDEQYF. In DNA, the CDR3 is TGTGCCATCATGGGCAGCCCCCCGGACGAGCAGTACTTC.

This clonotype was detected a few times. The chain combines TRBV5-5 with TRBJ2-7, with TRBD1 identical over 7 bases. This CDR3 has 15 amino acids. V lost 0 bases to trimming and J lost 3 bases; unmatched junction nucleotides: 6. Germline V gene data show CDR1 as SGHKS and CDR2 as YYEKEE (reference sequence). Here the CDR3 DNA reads TGTGCCAGCAGCTTGGCCCCCGGGACAGACTACGAGCAGTACTTC. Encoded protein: CASSLAPGTDYEQYF.

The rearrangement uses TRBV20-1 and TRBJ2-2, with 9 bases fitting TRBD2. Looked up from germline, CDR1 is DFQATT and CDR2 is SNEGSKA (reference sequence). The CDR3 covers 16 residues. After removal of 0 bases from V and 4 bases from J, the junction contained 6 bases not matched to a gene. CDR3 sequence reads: CSARDLELAGTGELFF. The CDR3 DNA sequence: TGCAGTGCTAGAGATCTCGAACTAGCGGGCACCGGGGAGCTGTTTTTT.

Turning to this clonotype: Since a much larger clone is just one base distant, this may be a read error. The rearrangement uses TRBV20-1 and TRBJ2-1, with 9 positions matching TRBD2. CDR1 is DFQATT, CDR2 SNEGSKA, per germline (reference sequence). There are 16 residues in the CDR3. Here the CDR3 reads CSARASGMNSYNEQVF. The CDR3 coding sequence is TGCAGTGCTAGGGCTAGCGGGATGAATTCCTACAATGAGCAGGTCTTC.

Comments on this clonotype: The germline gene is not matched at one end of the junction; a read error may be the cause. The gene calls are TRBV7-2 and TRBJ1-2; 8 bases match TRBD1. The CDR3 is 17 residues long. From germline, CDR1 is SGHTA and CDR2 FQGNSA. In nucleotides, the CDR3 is TGTGCCAGCAGCTTAGGGTCAGGGGGCAAAGTTAACTATGGCTACATCTTC. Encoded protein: CASSLGSGGKVNYGYIF. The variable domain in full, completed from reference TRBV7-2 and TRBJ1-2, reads GAGVSQSPSNKVTEKGKDVELRCDPISGHTALYWYRQSLGQGLEFLIYFQGNSAPDKSGLPSDRFSAERTGGSVSTLTIQRTQQEDSAVYLCASSLGSGGKVNYGYIFGSGTRLTVV.

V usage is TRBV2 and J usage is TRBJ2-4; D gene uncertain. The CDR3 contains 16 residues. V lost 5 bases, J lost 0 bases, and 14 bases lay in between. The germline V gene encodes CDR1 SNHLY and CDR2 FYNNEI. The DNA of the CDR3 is TGTGCCAGCAGTCCTTTACCCAGGACAGCCAAAAACATTCAGTACTTC. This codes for CASSPLPRTAKNIQYF.

The CDR3 DNA follows: TGTGCCAGCAGATTGAGACTAGCGGGAACCTACGAGCAGTACTTC. Protein product: CASRLRLAGTYEQYF. This chain connects TRBV7-2 to TRBJ2-7, with 11 bases matching TRBD2. CDR1 is SGHTA and CDR2 is FQGNSA in the germline V gene. The CDR3 spans 15 residues. With 6 bases clipped from V and 2 bases from J, the junction kept 6 bases outside the gene matches.

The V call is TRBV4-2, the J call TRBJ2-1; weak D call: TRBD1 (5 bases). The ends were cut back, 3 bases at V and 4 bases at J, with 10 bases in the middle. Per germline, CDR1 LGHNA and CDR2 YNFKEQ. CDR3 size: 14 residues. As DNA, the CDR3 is TGTGCCAGCAGCCACCTCGACAGTTACAATGAGCAGTTCTTC. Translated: CASSHLDSYNEQFF.

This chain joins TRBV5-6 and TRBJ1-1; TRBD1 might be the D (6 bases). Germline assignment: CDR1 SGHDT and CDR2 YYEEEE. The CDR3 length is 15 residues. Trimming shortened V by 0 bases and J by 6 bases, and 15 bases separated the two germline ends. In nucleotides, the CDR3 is TGTGCCAGCAGCTTGGCGGGAGGGGGGGTCCCTGAAGCTTTCTTT. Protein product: CASSLAGGGVPEAFF.

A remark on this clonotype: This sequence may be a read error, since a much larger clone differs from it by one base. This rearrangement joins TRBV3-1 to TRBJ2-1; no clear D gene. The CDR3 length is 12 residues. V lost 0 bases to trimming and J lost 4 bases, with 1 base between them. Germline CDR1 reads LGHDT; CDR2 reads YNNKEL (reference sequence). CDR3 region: CASSQEYNEQFF. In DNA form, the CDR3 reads TGTGCCAGCAGCCAAGAGTACAATGAGCAGTTCTTC.

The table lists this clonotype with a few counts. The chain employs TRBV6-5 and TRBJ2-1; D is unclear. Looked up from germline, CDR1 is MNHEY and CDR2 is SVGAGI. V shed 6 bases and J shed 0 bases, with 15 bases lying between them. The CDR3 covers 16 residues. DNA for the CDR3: TGTGCCAGCAGAGCGACTTACTTGGCCTCCTACAATGAGCAGTTCTTC. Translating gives CASRATYLASYNEQFF.

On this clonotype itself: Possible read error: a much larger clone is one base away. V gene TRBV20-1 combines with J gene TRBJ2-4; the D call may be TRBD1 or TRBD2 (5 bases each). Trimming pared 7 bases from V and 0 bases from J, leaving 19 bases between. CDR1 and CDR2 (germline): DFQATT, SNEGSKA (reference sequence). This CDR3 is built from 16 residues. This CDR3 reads CSVGPADNIAKNIQYF. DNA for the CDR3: TGCAGTGTGGGACCAGCGGACAACATAGCCAAAAACATTCAGTACTTC.

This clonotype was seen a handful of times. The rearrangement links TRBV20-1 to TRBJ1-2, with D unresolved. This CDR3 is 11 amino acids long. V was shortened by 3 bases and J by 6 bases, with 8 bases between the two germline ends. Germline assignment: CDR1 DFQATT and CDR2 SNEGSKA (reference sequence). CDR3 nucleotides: TGCAGTGCTAGTTCGCCGGATGGCTACACCTTC. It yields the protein CSASSPDGYTF.

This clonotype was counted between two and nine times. The CDR3 region has the DNA TGTGCCAGCAGTTTGCCCCGTCGGAGCACAGATACGCAGTATTTT. Protein: CASSLPRRSTDTQYF. J is TRBJ2-3 and V is TRBV28; D gene ambiguous. The germline CDR1 and CDR2 sequences are MDHEN and SYDVKM. This CDR3 has 15 amino acids. The V and J ends lost 3 bases and 0 bases respectively, with 10 bases between them.

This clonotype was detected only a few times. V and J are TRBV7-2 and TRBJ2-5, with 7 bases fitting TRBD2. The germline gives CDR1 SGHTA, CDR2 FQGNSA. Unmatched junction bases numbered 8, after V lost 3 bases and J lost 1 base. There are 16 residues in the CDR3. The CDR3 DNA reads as TGTGCCAGCAGCTTGTCTAGCGGACCGATCCAAGAGACCCAGTACTTC. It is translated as CASSLSSGPIQETQYF.

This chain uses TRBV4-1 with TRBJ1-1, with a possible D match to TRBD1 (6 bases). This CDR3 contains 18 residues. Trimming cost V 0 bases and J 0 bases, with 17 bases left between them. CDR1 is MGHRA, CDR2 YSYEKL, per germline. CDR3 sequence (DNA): TGCGCCAGCAGCCAAGAGGTAGAGGGGGAAAACATGAACACTGAAGCTTTCTTT. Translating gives CASSQEVEGENMNTEAFF.

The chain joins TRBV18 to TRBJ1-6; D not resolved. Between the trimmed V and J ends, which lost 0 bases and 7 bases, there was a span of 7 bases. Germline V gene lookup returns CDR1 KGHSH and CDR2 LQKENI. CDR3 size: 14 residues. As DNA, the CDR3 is TGTGCCAGCTCACCACCCCCTTCAAATTCACCCCTCCACTTT. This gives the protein CASSPPPSNSPLHF.

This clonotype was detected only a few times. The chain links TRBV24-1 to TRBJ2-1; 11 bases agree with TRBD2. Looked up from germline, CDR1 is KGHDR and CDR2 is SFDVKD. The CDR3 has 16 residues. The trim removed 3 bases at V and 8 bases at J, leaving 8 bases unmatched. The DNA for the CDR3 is TGTGCCACCAGTGATAGTACTAGCGGGAGAGGGGATGAGCAGTTCTTC. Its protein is CATSDSTSGRGDEQFF.

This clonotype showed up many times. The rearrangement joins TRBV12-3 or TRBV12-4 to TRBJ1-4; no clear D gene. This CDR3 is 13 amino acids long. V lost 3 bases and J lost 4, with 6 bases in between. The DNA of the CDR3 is TGTGCCAGCAGTTTGGCGAATAATGAAAAACTGTTTTTT. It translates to CASSLANNEKLFF.

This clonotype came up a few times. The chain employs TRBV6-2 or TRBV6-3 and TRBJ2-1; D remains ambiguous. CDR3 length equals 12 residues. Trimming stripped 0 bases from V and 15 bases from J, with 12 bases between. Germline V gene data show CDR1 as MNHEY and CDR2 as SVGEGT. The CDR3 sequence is CASSYSGVSRFF. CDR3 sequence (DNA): TGTGCCAGCAGTTACTCTGGAGTGTCTAGGTTCTTC.

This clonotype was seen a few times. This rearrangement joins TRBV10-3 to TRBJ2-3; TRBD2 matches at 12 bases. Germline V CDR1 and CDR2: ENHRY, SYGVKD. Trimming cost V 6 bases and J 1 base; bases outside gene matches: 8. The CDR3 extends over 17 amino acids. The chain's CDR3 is CAIRPSSGRAGTDTQYF. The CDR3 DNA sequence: TGTGCCATCAGACCCTCTAGCGGGAGGGCGGGCACAGATACGCAGTATTTT.

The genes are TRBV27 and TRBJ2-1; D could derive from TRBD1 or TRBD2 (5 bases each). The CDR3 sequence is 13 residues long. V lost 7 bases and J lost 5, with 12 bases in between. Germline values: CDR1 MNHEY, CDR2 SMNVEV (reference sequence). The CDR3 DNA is TGTGCCAGCACCAAGGGGACGAACAATGAGCAGTTCTTC. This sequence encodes CASTKGTNNEQFF.

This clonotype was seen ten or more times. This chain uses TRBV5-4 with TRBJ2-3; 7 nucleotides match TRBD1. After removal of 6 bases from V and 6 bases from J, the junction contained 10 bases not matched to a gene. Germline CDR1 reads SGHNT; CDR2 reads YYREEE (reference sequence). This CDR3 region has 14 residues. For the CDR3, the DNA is TGTGCCAGCACCAATGGACAGGTGAAGGATACGCAGTATTTT. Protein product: CASTNGQVKDTQYF. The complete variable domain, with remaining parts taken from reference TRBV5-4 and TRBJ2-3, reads ETGVTQSPTHLIKTRGQQVTLRCSSQSGHNTVSWYQQALGQGPQFIFQYYREEENGRGNFPPRFSGLQFPNYSSELNVNALELDDSALYLCASTNGQVKDTQYFGPGTRLTVL.